This T cell receptor beta chain derives from a study of T cells in narcolepsy. General study results and limits: Comparing one patient's CSF and blood CD4+ clonotypes highlighted HCRT- and TRIB2-specific autoreactive clonotypes. Autoreactive clone sequences were missing from some blood memory CD4+ repertoires.

A single count supports this clone. Its antigen is unidentified. Profiled with immunoSEQ multiplex PCR; TCRdb holds only in-frame clones, not every one. The repertoire holds over 25,000 clones, approximately 80% seen once, with about 0.84% in the top ten. The junction had 4 bases not matched to a gene; V was cut back by 8 bases and J by 0 bases. This CDR3 region has 15 residues. The germline gives CDR1 MNHNS, CDR2 SASEGT. The sequenced material came from CD45RA- memory CD4+ T cells from PBMCs. The chain is built from TRBV6-1 and TRBJ2-6, with 7 bases aligning to TRBD1. The sequence was obtained from a human donor with narcolepsy. For the CDR3, the DNA is TGTGCCAGCGGGGACAGCAGCTCTGGGGCCAACGTCCTGACTTTC. Encoded protein: CASGDSSSGANVLTF.